The sequence of this TCR beta chain was determined in a study of T cells in Graves' hyperthyroidism and ophthalmopathy. Whole-study results and caveats: In validation, the model predicted ophthalmopathy. These predictions came a median about 6.5 months before onset. Most clonotypes expanded in the thyroid (above 0.001) were also present in blood.

This clonotype occurred many times. Antigen specificity is unknown. This CDR3 spans 11 amino acids. V dropped 0 bases and J dropped 8 bases, with 4 bases sitting between them. From germline, CDR1 is SEHNR and CDR2 FQNEAQ (reference sequence). PBMCs were derived from roughly 9.6 ml fresh peripheral blood. RNA transcripts served as the template for amplifying TCR beta CDR3 regions. During a first-round RT-PCR of the TCR CDR3, the HTBI primer set was used. TCRdb independently ran MiXCR on the multiplex PCR reads; one entry per CDR3 protein. Of a few hundred thousand distinct CDR3 sequences detected, about 17% appear once; the ten largest clones hold 55% to 60%.

The receptor comes from a woman aged 55-70 years with Graves' ophthalmopathy. The chain links TRBV7-9 to TRBJ1-2; D is unresolved. Source material: blood. This chain's CDR3 is CASSLASGYTF. Written as DNA, the CDR3 is TGTGCCAGCAGCTTAGCTTCCGGCTACACCTTC.